The source of this T cell receptor (beta chain) is a study of blood T cell repertoires in COVID-19. Per germline, CDR1 SNHLY and CDR2 FYNNEI. Trimming at V came to 7 bases and at J to 4 bases, leaving 10 bases not matched to a gene. The CDR3 consists of 17 residues. Assay used: immunoSEQ multiplex PCR; TCRdb lists only in-frame clones, some missing. The sample yields hundreds of thousands of clones, around 85% seen once. In its sample, this clone was seen once. This sequence originates from a woman aged 55-75 years who had recovered from COVID-19. The V gene is TRBV2, the J gene TRBJ2-6; 10 bases line up with TRBD1. Sequenced: PBMCs or T cells enriched from blood (not recorded which). The CDR3 reads CASKPGQGIDGANVLTF. The CDR3 coding sequence is TGTGCCAGCAAGCCGGGACAGGGGATCGACGGGGCCAACGTCCTGACTTTC.